This record covers a single T cell receptor (beta chain). The data stem from a study of somatic mutations in cytotoxic T cells in rheumatoid arthritis. Some clones are missing from TCRdb's copy, which holds only in-frame ones; the method was immunoSEQ multiplex PCR. The repertoire includes some 40,000 clones, approximately 80% of them detected once, and 3.2% sits in the top ten. The specimen sequenced was CD8+ T cells sorted from blood. This TCR derives from a man in his forties in good health.

CDR3 nucleotides: TGTGCCAGCAGCTCAATCTACGGCGGAAGCTCCTACAATGAGCAGTTCTTC. It is translated as CASSSIYGGSSYNEQFF. V gene TRBV5-4 combines with J gene TRBJ2-1, with D uncertain. Trimming pared 3 bases from V and 0 bases from J, leaving 16 bases between. Looked up from germline, CDR1 is SGHNT and CDR2 is YYREEE (reference sequence). There are 17 residues in the CDR3.